This T cell receptor beta chain derives from a study of T cell responses to AZD1222 COVID-19 vaccine (dated by TCRdb to the early 2020s). The study in broad terms: AZD1222 recipients whose second dose came at about 4 weeks and those whose second dose came at about 12 weeks were combined into one group, since spike-specific TCR depth and breadth did not differ between the two schedules. TCR sequencing covered 230 to 250 trial participants: roughly 200 given two doses of AZD1222 and 26 given two doses of MenACWY control vaccine. Trial participants were enrolled by age into subgroups of 18-55, 56-69 and 70-plus years, and roughly 150, 30 and 60 TCR-sequenced participants, respectively, were included in these subgroups.

Taken with the paper, the label for time point translates to: baseline before first vaccination. Vaccinee samples were obtained from the UK trials COV001 and COV002, which included a single-blind randomized controlled phase 2/3 trial of AZD1222 (ChAdOx1 nCoV-19) in healthy adults. Trial participant PBMC samples were collected at day 0 and day 28 after the second dose for TCRbeta chain sequencing. The CDR3 regions of human TCRbeta chains were analyzed by immunosequencing. For the original study's pipeline: Repertoire TCRs were checked for matches against a reference library of SARS-CoV-2-specific TCRs that had been generated using the MIRA antigen-specificity platform. Breadth meant the fraction of unique TCRs that were SARS-CoV-2-associated, whereas depth meant the fraction of total T cells that were SARS-CoV-2-associated. Each spike-specific TCR was assigned to its reactive spike region and to a CD4 or CD8 class using the MIRA data. Log10-transformed breadth and depth values were compared by one-way ANOVA with Sidak's multiple comparisons tests. This immuneACCESS table, as held by TCRdb, lists in-frame sequences with V and J called but not all clones. Of the missing ones, under half trace to an unresolved V gene in checked studies; the others have no known cause. V, J and clone size are taken as reported in that table, and D and trimming were inferred from the DNA itself. This sample gives under 150,000 clones in total; around 88% of them show up just once. Jointly, the top ten make up approximately 10% of the sample.

Broad study findings and their caveats: Epitopes outside the regions mutated in the B.1.351 and B.1.1.7 variants were reportedly recognized by nearly half of the unique spike-specific TCRs. Spike-specific TCR breadth and depth rose significantly after two AZD1222 doses compared with day 0 and with MenACWY recipients. Participants were mostly white British, with more females than males. The authors suggested clonal diversity may have been underestimated. Only a handful of AZD1222 recipients were SARS-CoV-2 seropositive at baseline, limiting conclusions about previously exposed vaccinees. Because no samples from the day 14 peak response were available, repertoires could be characterized only after the peak T cell response. The whole spike protein was spanned by vaccine-associated CD4 TCRs, and dominant responses were seen in regions 160-218 and 743-854. In the small 56-69-year group, the increase in depth fell short of significance, most likely because of low power.

The CDR3, from cysteine to phenylalanine, totals 14 residues. Of the read, only the CDR3 DNA is kept; its 42 bases are in frame from base 1. CDR1 and CDR2 (SGHDT, YYEEEE) derive from the germline V gene. Cut back by 6 bases and 5 bases, the V and J ends lie 17 bases apart. A word on this clone: The antigen this receptor binds is unknown. No much larger clone exists at a distance of one base, and base qualities are not known.

This receptor chain uses TRBV5-6 and TRBJ1-2; the D gene remains uncertain. The sequence derives from an adult in good health. Sample: peripheral blood, taken on day 0 of AZD1222 vaccination. The sequenced DNA is TGTGCCAGCACAAGGGTGGGAGTCCCGTATGGCTACACCTTC. This codes for CASTRVGVPYGYTF. Supplemented by the reference TRBV5-6 and TRBJ1-2 proteins around the CDR3, the complete variable domain is DAGVTQSPTHLIKTRGQQVTLRCSPKSGHDTVSWYQQALGQGPQFIFQYYEEEERQRGNFPDRFSGHQFPNYSSELNVNALLLGDSALYLCASTRVGVPYGYTFGSGTRLTVV.